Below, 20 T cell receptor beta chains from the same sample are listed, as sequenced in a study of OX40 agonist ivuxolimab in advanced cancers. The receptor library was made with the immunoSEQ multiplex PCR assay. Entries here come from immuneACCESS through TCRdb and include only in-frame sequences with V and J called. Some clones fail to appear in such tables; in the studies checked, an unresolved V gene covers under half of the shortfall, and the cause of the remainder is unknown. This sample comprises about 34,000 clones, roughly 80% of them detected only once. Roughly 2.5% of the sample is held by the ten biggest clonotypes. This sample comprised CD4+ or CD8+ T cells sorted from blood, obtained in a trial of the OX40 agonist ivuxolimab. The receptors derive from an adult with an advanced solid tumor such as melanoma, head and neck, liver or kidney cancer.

This chain's CDR3 is CASSLEVANYEQYF. The CDR3 DNA sequence: TGTGCCAGCAGCTTAGAGGTGGCGAACTACGAGCAGTACTTC. The rearrangement uses TRBV7-6 and TRBJ2-7, with D hard to call. V dropped 1 base and J dropped 3 bases, with 10 bases sitting between them. Germline V lookup: CDR1 SGHVS, CDR2 FNYEAQ. The CDR3 extends over 14 amino acids.

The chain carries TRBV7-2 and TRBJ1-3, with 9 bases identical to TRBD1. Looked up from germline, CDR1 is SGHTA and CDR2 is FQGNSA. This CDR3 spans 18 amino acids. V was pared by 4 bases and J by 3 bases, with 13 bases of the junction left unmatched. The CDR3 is CASSSLPGQGSGGNTIYF. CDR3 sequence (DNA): TGTGCCAGCAGCTCCCTCCCGGGACAGGGTTCTGGTGGAAACACCATATATTTT.

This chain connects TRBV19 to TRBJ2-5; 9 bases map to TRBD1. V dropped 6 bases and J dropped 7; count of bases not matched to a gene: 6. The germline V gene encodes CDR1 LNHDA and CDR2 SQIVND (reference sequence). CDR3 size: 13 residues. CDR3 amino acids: CASRDRGFGTQYF. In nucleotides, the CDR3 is TGTGCCAGTAGGGACAGGGGTTTTGGGACCCAGTACTTC.

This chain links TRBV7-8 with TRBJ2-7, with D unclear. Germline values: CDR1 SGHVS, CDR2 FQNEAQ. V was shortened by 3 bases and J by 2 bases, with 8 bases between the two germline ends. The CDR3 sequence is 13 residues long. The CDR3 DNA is TGTGCCAGCAGCTTGGGGATCACCTACGAGCAGTACTTC. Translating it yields CASSLGITYEQYF.

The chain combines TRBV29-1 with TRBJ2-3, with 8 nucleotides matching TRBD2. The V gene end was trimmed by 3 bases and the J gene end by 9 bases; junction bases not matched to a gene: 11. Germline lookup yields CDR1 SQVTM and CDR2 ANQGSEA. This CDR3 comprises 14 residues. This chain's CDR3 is CSVDAGGAAGTQYF. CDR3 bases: TGCAGCGTTGACGCGGGGGGAGCTGCCGGGACGCAGTATTTT.

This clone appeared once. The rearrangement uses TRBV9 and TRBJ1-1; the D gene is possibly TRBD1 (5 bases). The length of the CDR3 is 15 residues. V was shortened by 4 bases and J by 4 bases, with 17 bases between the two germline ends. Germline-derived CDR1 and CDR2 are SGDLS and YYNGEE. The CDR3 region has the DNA TGTGCCAGCAGCCCCCAAATTCCTCAGGGCACTGAAGCTTTCTTT. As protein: CASSPQIPQGTEAFF.

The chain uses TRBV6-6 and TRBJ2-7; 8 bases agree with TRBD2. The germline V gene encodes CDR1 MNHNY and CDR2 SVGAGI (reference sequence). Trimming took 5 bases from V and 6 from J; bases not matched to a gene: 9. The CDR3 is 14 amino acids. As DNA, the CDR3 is TGTGCCAGCAGTCAAGGGCGGGGGGCTCGCGAGCAGTACTTC. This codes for CASSQGRGAREQYF.

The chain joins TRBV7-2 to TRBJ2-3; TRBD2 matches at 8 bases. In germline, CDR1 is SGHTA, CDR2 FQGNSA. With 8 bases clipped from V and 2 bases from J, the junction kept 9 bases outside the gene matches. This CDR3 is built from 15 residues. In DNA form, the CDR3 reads TGTGCCAGCTATAGAGGCGGGAGGATCACAGATACGCAGTATTTT. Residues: CASYRGGRITDTQYF.

CDR3 in amino acids: CASSYSTRDSHSPLHF. The CDR3 region has the DNA TGTGCCAGCAGTTACTCGACAAGGGACAGTCATTCACCCCTCCACTTT. This chain connects TRBV6-5 to TRBJ1-6, with TRBD1 matching over 7 bases. This CDR3 spans 16 amino acids. The germline V gene has CDR1 MNHEY and CDR2 SVGAGI. The V and J ends lost 0 bases and 8 bases, in that order; junction bases with no gene match: 7.

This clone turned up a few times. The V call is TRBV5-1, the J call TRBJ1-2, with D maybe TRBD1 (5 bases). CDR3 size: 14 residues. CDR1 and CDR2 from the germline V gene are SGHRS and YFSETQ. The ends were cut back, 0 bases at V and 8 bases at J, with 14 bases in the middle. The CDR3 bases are TGCGCCAGCAGCTTGGGCGCCGGAGGGGAGGGCTACACCTTC. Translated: CASSLGAGGEGYTF. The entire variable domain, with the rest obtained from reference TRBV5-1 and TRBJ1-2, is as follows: KAGVTQTPRYLIKTRGQQVTLSCSPISGHRSVSWYQQTPGQGLQFLFEYFSETQRNKGNFPGRFSGRQFSNSRSEMNVSTLELGDSALYLCASSLGAGGEGYTFGSGTRLTVV.

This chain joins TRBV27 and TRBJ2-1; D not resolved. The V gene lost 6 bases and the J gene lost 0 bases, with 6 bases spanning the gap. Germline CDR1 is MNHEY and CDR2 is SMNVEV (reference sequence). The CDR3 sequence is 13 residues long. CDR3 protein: CASRLSSYNEQFF. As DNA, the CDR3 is TGTGCCAGCAGACTAAGCTCCTACAATGAGCAGTTCTTC.

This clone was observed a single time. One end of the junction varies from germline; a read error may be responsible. CDR3 nucleotide sequence: TGTGTCACCAGCAGAATGGGGGGGAGGTATCAGCCCCAGCATTTT. It yields the protein CVTSRMGGRYQPQHF. The chain couples TRBV15 to TRBJ1-5, with D possibly being TRBD1 (5 bases). The CDR3 totals 15 residues. Germline V gene data show CDR1 as LNHNV and CDR2 as YYDKDF (reference sequence).

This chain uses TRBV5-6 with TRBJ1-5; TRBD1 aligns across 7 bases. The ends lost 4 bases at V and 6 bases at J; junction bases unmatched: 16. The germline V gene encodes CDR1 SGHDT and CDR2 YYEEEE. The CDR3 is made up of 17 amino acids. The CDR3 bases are TGTGCCAGCAGCCTTTACGCGACAGGGTGGGAACTTCAGCCCCAGCATTTT. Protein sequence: CASSLYATGWELQPQHF.

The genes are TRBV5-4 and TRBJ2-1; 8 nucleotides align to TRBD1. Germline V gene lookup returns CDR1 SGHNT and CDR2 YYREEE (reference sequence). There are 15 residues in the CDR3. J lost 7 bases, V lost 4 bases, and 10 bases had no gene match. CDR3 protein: CASSVDRVSTNEQFF. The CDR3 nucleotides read TGTGCCAGCAGCGTGGACAGGGTTTCAACTAATGAGCAGTTCTTC.

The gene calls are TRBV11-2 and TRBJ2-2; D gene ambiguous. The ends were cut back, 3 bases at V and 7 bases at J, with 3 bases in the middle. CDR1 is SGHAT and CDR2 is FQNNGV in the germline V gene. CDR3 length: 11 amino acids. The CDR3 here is CASSFHGELFF. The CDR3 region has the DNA TGTGCCAGCAGCTTTCACGGGGAGCTGTTTTTT.

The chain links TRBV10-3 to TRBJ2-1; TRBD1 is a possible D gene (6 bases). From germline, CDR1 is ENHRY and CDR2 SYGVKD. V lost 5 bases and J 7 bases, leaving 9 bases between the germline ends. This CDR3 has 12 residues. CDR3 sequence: CAISPGENEQFF. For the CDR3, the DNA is TGTGCCATCAGTCCAGGGGAAAATGAGCAGTTCTTC.

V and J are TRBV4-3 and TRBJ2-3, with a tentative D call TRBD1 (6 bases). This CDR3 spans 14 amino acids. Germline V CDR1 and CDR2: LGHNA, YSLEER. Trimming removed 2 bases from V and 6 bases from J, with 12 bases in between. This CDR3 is CASSQSYRADTQYF. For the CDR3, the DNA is TGCGCCAGCAGCCAATCTTACAGGGCGGATACGCAGTATTTT.

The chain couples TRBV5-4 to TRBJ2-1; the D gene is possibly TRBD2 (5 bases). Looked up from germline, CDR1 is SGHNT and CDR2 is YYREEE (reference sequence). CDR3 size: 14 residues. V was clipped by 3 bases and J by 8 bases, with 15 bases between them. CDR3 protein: CASSSKGSGDEQFF. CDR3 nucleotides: TGTGCCAGCAGCTCGAAGGGCTCCGGGGATGAGCAGTTCTTC.

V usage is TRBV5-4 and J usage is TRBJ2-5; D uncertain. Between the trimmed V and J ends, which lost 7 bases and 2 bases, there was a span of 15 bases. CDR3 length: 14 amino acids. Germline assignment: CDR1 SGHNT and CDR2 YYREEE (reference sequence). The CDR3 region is CASGSVGVQETQYF. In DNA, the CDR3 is TGTGCCAGCGGCTCAGTGGGTGTACAAGAGACCCAGTACTTC. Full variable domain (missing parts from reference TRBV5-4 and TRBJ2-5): ETGVTQSPTHLIKTRGQQVTLRCSSQSGHNTVSWYQQALGQGPQFIFQYYREEENGRGNFPPRFSGLQFPNYSSELNVNALELDDSALYLCASGSVGVQETQYFGPGTRLLVL.

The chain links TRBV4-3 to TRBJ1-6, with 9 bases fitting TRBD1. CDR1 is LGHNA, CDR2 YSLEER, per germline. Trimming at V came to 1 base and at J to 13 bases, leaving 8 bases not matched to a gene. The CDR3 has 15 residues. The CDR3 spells CASSQGGQGASPLHF. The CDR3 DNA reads TGCGCCAGCAGCCAAGGGGGACAGGGTGCTTCCCCCCTCCACTTT.